This entry lists 26 T cell receptor beta chains sequenced from one sample in a study of patients and donors after allogeneic stem cell transplantation (dated by TCRdb to about 2020). The library was prepared using RT-PCR. TCRdb records NextSeq 550 as the sequencer. Through fastp at Q25 and MiXCR, TCRdb rebuilt clones from the public reads, retaining in-frame beta chains. Entries that share a CDR3 protein sequence are merged under the most common genes and DNA. Recorded for this sample are some 960,000 distinct CDR3 sequences; under 20% of them occurred a single time. Around 6% of the sample is taken by the ten largest. Sequenced sample: blood, either unsorted or a sorted T cell fraction (not recorded which). These receptors were taken from a human donor who was either an allogeneic HSCT recipient or a stem cell or donor lymphocyte infusion donor (not recorded which). It is not recorded whose cells these are; they may come from a transplant donor.

This clonotype has just a few counts. The V gene is TRBV20-1, the J gene TRBJ2-3, with 11 bases identical to TRBD2. This CDR3 is 15 amino acids long. Germline CDR1 is DFQATT and CDR2 is SNEGSKA (reference sequence). Germline trimming cut 7 bases from V and 3 bases from J; bases unmatched to any gene: 9. CDR3 region: CSGTSGSMSTDTQYF. CDR3 DNA: TGCAGTGGAACTAGCGGGAGCATGAGTACAGATACGCAGTATTTT.

CDR3 loop: CSVAVRKIPNEKLFF. CDR3 nucleotides: TGCAGCGTTGCCGTTCGTAAGATTCCGAATGAAAAACTGTTTTTT. The gene calls are TRBV29-1 and TRBJ1-4; D not resolved. The CDR3 is 15 amino acids. V was clipped by 4 bases and J by 5 bases, with 17 bases between them. The germline CDR1 and CDR2 sequences are SQVTM and ANQGSEA.

This chain joins TRBV6-4 and TRBJ2-3; D uncertain. CDR3 length: 15 amino acids. V was pared by 2 bases and J by 2 bases, with 11 bases between. Germline loops: CDR1 MRHNA, CDR2 SNTAGT. The CDR3, as DNA: TGTGCCAGCAGTGACACAGCGAAGGACACAGATACGCAGTATTTT. This translates into CASSDTAKDTDTQYF.

This clonotype has a count of ten or more. The chain combines TRBV25-1 with TRBJ2-5, with TRBD1 identical over 9 bases. Germline V gene lookup returns CDR1 MGHDK and CDR2 SYGVNS. This CDR3 is built from 15 residues. Trimming took 3 bases from V and 5 from J; bases not matched to a gene: 7. CDR3 bases: TGTGCCAGCAGTGAGGACAGGGGTTCGCGGGAGACCCAGTACTTC. Encoded protein: CASSEDRGSRETQYF.

The chain has TRBV4-1 and TRBJ1-1, with no clear D. In germline, CDR1 is MGHRA, CDR2 YSYEKL. This CDR3 spans 12 amino acids. Between the trimmed V and J ends, which lost 3 bases and 7 bases, there was a span of 9 bases. Here the CDR3 reads CASSHSSHEAFF. CDR3 nucleotide sequence: TGCGCCAGCAGCCACTCTTCCCATGAAGCTTTCTTT.

This clonotype was picked up many times. This chain connects TRBV12-3 or TRBV12-4 to TRBJ1-1; D is unresolved. Trimming took 2 bases from V and 11 from J, leaving 15 bases between them. This CDR3 region has 13 residues. The CDR3 reads CASSLQTPEWAFF. The CDR3 DNA reads as TGTGCCAGCAGTTTACAGACCCCGGAGTGGGCTTTCTTT.

This clonotype has only a few counts. The chain links TRBV20-1 to TRBJ2-7; D tentatively fits TRBD1 or TRBD2 (7 bases each). The CDR3 extends over 13 amino acids. Germline loops: CDR1 DFQATT, CDR2 SNEGSKA (reference sequence). V lost 7 bases and J lost 2, with 15 bases in between. CDR3 nucleotides: TGCAGTGGGAGGGCAGGGGGGGCCTACGAGCAGTACTTC. Amino acid sequence: CSGRAGGAYEQYF.

The sample holds many counts of this clonotype. The rearrangement links TRBV7-9 to TRBJ1-1; possible D gene TRBD1, 6 bases. Germline CDR1 and CDR2: SEHNR and FQNEAQ (reference sequence). V lost 7 bases and J 8 bases, leaving 11 bases between the germline ends. The CDR3 spans 11 residues. The CDR3 bases are TGTGCCAGCACTACAGGGCTCGAAGCTTTCTTT. Translated, it gives CASTTGLEAFF.

This clonotype was counted between two and nine times. The rearrangement links TRBV25-1 to TRBJ2-5; no definite D call. Germline values: CDR1 MGHDK, CDR2 SYGVNS. The ends were cut back, 2 bases at V and 7 bases at J, with 11 bases in the middle. The length of the CDR3 is 13 residues. Here the CDR3 DNA reads TGTGCCAGCAGTGAAGGCCCGGGTGCGACCCAGTACTTC. Residues: CASSEGPGATQYF.

Only a few counts were recorded for this clonotype. The V gene is TRBV9, the J gene TRBJ2-1; 10 nucleotides line up with TRBD2. With 0 bases clipped from V and 7 bases from J, the junction kept 7 bases outside the gene matches. Germline CDR1 SGDLS, CDR2 YYNGEE. There are 16 residues in the CDR3. DNA of the CDR3: TGTGCCAGCAGCGTAGGAGCTAGCGGGAGTATGAATGAGCAGTTCTTC. Residues: CASSVGASGSMNEQFF.

The chain employs TRBV21-1 and TRBJ2-4; the DNA was not compared with TRBD2, the D call given in the table. TRBV21-1 is reported as a pseudogene. This CDR3 has 19 amino acids. CDR3 loop: CASSTRGPAGPLAKNIQYF. The DNA of the CDR3 is TGTGCCAGCAGCACGAGGGGTCCAGCGGGGCCGTTAGCCAAAAACATTCAGTACTTC.

The V gene is TRBV7-9, the J gene TRBJ2-2; no clear D gene. Germline lookup yields CDR1 SEHNR and CDR2 FQNEAQ (reference sequence). Trimming took 1 base from V and 17 from J, leaving 2 bases between them. This CDR3 is 8 amino acids long. The CDR3 protein is CASSLGFF. The DNA for the CDR3 is TGTGCCAGCAGCTTAGGATTTTTT.

This clonotype was counted a few times. The chain joins TRBV15 to TRBJ2-1; TRBD2 matches 7 bases. The germline V gene has CDR1 LNHNV and CDR2 YYDKDF (reference sequence). This CDR3 has 15 amino acids. With V trimmed by 5 bases and J by 0 bases, 4 bases remained unmatched. The CDR3 coding sequence is TGTGCCACCAGCGAGCGGGGTCTCTCCTACAATGAGCAGTTCTTC. The encoded protein is CATSERGLSYNEQFF.

This clonotype was detected ten times or more. The chain has TRBV10-3 and TRBJ1-2, with TRBD1 as a possible D gene (5 bases). Germline V gives CDR1 ENHRY, CDR2 SYGVKD. CDR3 length equals 13 residues. The V end was cut by 4 bases, the J end by 5 bases, with 11 bases between. The CDR3 sequence is CAISAPGRYGYTF. CDR3 nucleotides: TGTGCCATCAGTGCGCCAGGGCGGTATGGCTACACCTTC.

The V gene is TRBV6-2 or TRBV6-3, the J gene TRBJ2-4; the D call may be TRBD1 or TRBD2 (5 bases each). CDR1 MNHEY and CDR2 SVGEGT come from the germline V gene. The germline V and J ends were trimmed by 4 bases and 8 bases, with 18 bases remaining between them. The CDR3 runs 15 residues. CDR3 bases: TGTGCCAGCAGTTCTGCCGGGACCCAGAGACACATTCAGTACTTC. Protein: CASSSAGTQRHIQYF.

A few counts support this clonotype. This chain links TRBV12-3 or TRBV12-4 with TRBJ2-5; D is possibly TRBD2 (6 bases). The CDR3 is 12 residues long. Trimming took 8 bases from V and 7 from J, leaving 14 bases between them. The CDR3 DNA is TGTGCCAGCGGGCGGAGGGCGGGGACCCAGTACTTC. This codes for CASGRRAGTQYF.

This clonotype has more than one count but fewer than ten. The rearrangement links TRBV5-1 to TRBJ2-1; 7 bases fit TRBD1. V lost 5 bases and J lost 10; bases outside the gene matches: 6. The CDR3 runs 12 residues. CDR1 and CDR2 from the germline V gene are SGHRS and YFSETQ. CDR3 DNA sequence: TGCGCCAGCAGGGGCGACAGGGCCGAGCAGTTCTTC. It encodes CASRGDRAEQFF. The full variable domain, with the rest looked up from reference TRBV5-1 and TRBJ2-1, is KAGVTQTPRYLIKTRGQQVTLSCSPISGHRSVSWYQQTPGQGLQFLFEYFSETQRNKGNFPGRFSGRQFSNSRSEMNVSTLELGDSALYLCASRGDRAEQFFGPGTRLTVL.

This clonotype was seen a few times. The chain uses TRBV7-6 and TRBJ2-1; maybe TRBD2 (6 bases). Trimming shortened V by 2 bases and J by 6 bases, and 20 bases separated the two germline ends. This CDR3 has 17 amino acids. Germline lookup yields CDR1 SGHVS and CDR2 FNYEAQ. The CDR3 coding sequence is TGTGCCAGCAGCTTAATGGGGCTGGAGGGTCACGCCAATGAGCAGTTCTTC. This encodes CASSLMGLEGHANEQFF. Looking up the rest from reference TRBV7-6 and TRBJ2-1 gives the full variable domain: GAGVSQSPRYKVTKRGQDVALRCDPISGHVSLYWYRQALGQGPEFLTYFNYEAQQDKSGLPNDRFSAERPEGSISTLTIQRTEQRDSAMYRCASSLMGLEGHANEQFFGPGTRLTVL.

The rearrangement links TRBV6-1 to TRBJ1-5; TRBD1 agrees at 7 bases. In germline, CDR1 is MNHNS, CDR2 SASEGT. This CDR3 is built from 14 residues. V lost 2 bases to trimming and J lost 5 bases; unmatched junction nucleotides: 3. The CDR3, as DNA: TGTGCCAGCAGTGAACAGGGGGAATATCAGCCCCAGCATTTT. It specifies CASSEQGEYQPQHF.

This clonotype was counted between two and nine times. The rearrangement joins TRBV6-5 to TRBJ2-3, with no clear D. The CDR3 runs 16 residues. V shed 2 bases and J shed 0 bases, with 12 bases lying between them. Germline CDR1 MNHEY, CDR2 SVGAGI. The CDR3 DNA sequence: TGTGCCAGCAGTTACCGTGGAGTCACTAGCACAGATACGCAGTATTTT. This gives the protein CASSYRGVTSTDTQYF.

The genes are TRBV29-1 and TRBJ2-7; D possibly corresponds to TRBD1 (5 bases). Trimming took 6 bases from V and 7 from J, leaving 19 bases between them. Germline lookup yields CDR1 SQVTM and CDR2 ANQGSEA. This CDR3 comprises 13 residues. CDR3 nucleotide sequence: TGCAGCGTCCGCCCGCAGGGAATCGCGGAGCAGTACTTC. This sequence encodes CSVRPQGIAEQYF.

This clonotype was seen a few times. The V and J genes are TRBV12-3 or TRBV12-4 and TRBJ1-1, with a weak D call TRBD1 (5 bases). V was trimmed by 7 bases and J by 10 bases, leaving 16 bases between them. The CDR3 is 12 residues long. CDR3 residues: CASTWRGGRAFF. For the CDR3, the DNA is TGTGCCAGCACTTGGCGGGGGGGTCGAGCTTTCTTT.

The V and J genes are TRBV5-1 and TRBJ2-1; the match to TRBD2 covers 11 bases. The V segment lost 4 bases and the J segment 0 bases; nucleotides outside the gene matches: 12. This CDR3 is built from 19 residues. Germline values: CDR1 SGHRS, CDR2 YFSETQ. The CDR3 protein is CASSPGTSGPSSSYNEQFF. The CDR3 DNA sequence: TGCGCCAGCAGCCCTGGGACTAGCGGACCCTCCTCCTCCTACAATGAGCAGTTCTTC. The whole variable domain, filled in from reference TRBV5-1 and TRBJ2-1, reads KAGVTQTPRYLIKTRGQQVTLSCSPISGHRSVSWYQQTPGQGLQFLFEYFSETQRNKGNFPGRFSGRQFSNSRSEMNVSTLELGDSALYLCASSPGTSGPSSSYNEQFFGPGTRLTVL.

This clonotype was seen just once. V is TRBV6-5 and J is TRBJ2-6, with unresolved D. V lost 3 bases and J lost 0, with 6 bases in between. This CDR3 is 15 amino acids long. Germline V gene sequence: CDR1 MNHEY, CDR2 SVGAGI. CDR3: CASSYASSGANVLTF. CDR3 DNA: TGTGCCAGCAGTTATGCGAGCTCTGGGGCCAACGTCCTGACTTTC.

This sequence joins TRBV20-1 and TRBJ1-2; 8 bases agree with TRBD1. Unmatched junction bases numbered 8, after V lost 4 bases and J lost 7 bases. Germline assignment: CDR1 DFQATT and CDR2 SNEGSKA (reference sequence). This CDR3 spans 13 amino acids. Written as DNA, the CDR3 is TGCAGTGCTAACGGACAGGGATCCGGTGGCTACACCTTC. Its translation: CSANGQGSGGYTF.

This clonotype was found a few times. The gene calls are TRBV20-1 and TRBJ2-5; 9 bases agree with TRBD2. J lost 2 bases, V lost 3 bases, and 1 base had no gene match. Germline CDR1 and CDR2: DFQATT and SNEGSKA (reference sequence). The CDR3 runs to 13 residues. In nucleotides, the CDR3 is TGCAGTGCTAGTGCGGGGGGGCAAGAGACCCAGTACTTC. Translating it yields CSASAGGQETQYF.